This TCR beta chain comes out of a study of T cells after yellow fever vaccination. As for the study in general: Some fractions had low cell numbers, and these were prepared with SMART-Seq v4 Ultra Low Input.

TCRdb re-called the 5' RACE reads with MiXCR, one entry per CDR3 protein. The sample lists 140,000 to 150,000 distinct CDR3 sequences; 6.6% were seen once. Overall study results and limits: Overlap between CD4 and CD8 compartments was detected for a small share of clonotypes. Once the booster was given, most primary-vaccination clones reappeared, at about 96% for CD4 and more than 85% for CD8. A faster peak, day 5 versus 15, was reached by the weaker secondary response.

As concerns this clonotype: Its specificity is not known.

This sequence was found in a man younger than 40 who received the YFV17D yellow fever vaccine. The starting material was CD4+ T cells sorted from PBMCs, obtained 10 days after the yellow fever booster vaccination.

The CDR3 sequence is CASSPSGGSSGNTIYF. In DNA form, the CDR3 reads TGCGCCAGCAGCCCCTCCGGGGGAAGCTCTGGAAACACCATATATTTT. The chain joins TRBV5-1 to TRBJ1-3, with D tentatively TRBD1 (5 bases). This CDR3 region has 16 residues. Trimming removed 4 bases from V and 0 bases from J, with 14 bases in between. Germline V CDR1 and CDR2: SGHRS, YFSETQ.